A single sample is the source of the 13 T cell receptor beta chains below, sequenced in a study of blood T cells in healthy people across ages. A second PCR, run for about 6 to 11 cycles, used a sample-barcoded 5' primer plus a J-beta primer mix. TCRdb called the 5' RACE reads again in MiXCR, with one record for every CDR3 protein. The sample includes 1 million or so distinct CDR3 sequences, about 25% of them seen just once. The same specimen was also included in a second study, on T cells of mothers and their children.

Sequencing input: blood. These TCRs come from a girl aged 2 to 9 in good health.

The J gene is TRBJ1-1, the V gene TRBV7-3; the match to TRBD1 covers 8 bases. Germline-derived CDR1 and CDR2 are SGHTA and FQGTGA. This CDR3 is 14 amino acids long. The J segment lost 6 bases and the V segment lost 5 bases, leaving 8 bases of the junction unmatched. This CDR3 reads CASSPQGAFAEAFF. The DNA of the CDR3 is TGTGCCAGCAGCCCCCAGGGGGCTTTCGCTGAAGCTTTCTTT.

This clonotype occurred a few times. The chain recombines TRBV6-2 or TRBV6-3 with TRBJ2-1; 10 positions agree with TRBD2. The CDR3 is 13 residues long. Germline V CDR1 and CDR2: MNHEY, SVGEGT. Here the CDR3 DNA reads TGTTCCCATAGCGGGGGGCCTTACAATGAGCAGTTCTTC. This gives the protein CSHSGGPYNEQFF.

This clonotype was picked up a small number of times. The gene calls are TRBV4-1 and TRBJ1-5, with TRBD1 as a possible D gene (5 bases). Trimming removed 5 bases at V and 4 bases at J, with 15 bases between. The CDR3 is 15 residues long. CDR1 MGHRA and CDR2 YSYEKL come from the germline V gene. The chain's CDR3 is CASSAGTDSNQPQHF. The CDR3 bases are TGCGCCAGCAGCGCCGGGACCGATTCAAATCAGCCCCAGCATTTT.

This clonotype was observed a few times. J is TRBJ1-6 and V is TRBV15; D remains ambiguous. The CDR3 runs 15 residues. Germline V gene data show CDR1 as LNHNV and CDR2 as YYDKDF (reference sequence). Trimming removed 0 bases at V and 6 bases at J, with 9 bases between. The CDR3 spells CATSRDLALNSPLHF. CDR3 in DNA: TGTGCCACCAGCAGAGATCTAGCACTTAATTCACCCCTCCACTTT.

This chain uses TRBV12-3 or TRBV12-4 with TRBJ2-3; maybe TRBD1 (6 bases). The CDR3 runs 20 residues. V dropped 2 bases and J dropped 0 bases, with 24 bases sitting between them. The CDR3 sequence is CASSLSPGDEWGTSTDTQYF. As DNA, the CDR3 is TGTGCCAGCAGTTTATCGCCAGGGGATGAGTGGGGTACTAGCACAGATACGCAGTATTTT.

In its sample, this clonotype was seen a few times. This chain uses TRBV5-1 with TRBJ2-1; 8 bases fit TRBD1. The V gene's germline CDR1 is SGHRS and CDR2 YFSETQ. This CDR3 region has 15 residues. J lost 10 bases, V lost 2 bases, and 11 bases had no gene match. Here the CDR3 DNA reads TGCGCCAGCAGCTTCCGGGACAGGTTAACGGGGGAGCAGTTCTTC. It codes for CASSFRDRLTGEQFF.

The gene calls are TRBV21-1 and TRBJ2-2; the tabulated D call, TRBD1, remains unverified against the DNA. TRBV21-1 is marked as a pseudogene. CDR3 size: 14 residues. In DNA form, the CDR3 reads TGTGCCAGCACAGGACAGGGGGCGGACGGGGAGCTGTTTTTT. It yields the protein CASTGQGADGELFF.

The gene calls are TRBV5-1 and TRBJ2-5; 7 bases align to TRBD2. Gene TRBJ2-1 matches the end of the DNA better, so the J call may be wrong. CDR1 SGHRS and CDR2 YFSETQ come from the germline V gene. The CDR3 totals 14 residues. DNA of the CDR3: TGCGCCAGCAGCGTGCGGGAGTTCCCCAATGAGCAGTTCTTC. It codes for CASSVREFPNEQFF.

V is TRBV2 and J is TRBJ2-1, with 8 bases fitting TRBD2. J gave up 4 bases and V 4 bases, and 6 bases lay outside the gene matches. The CDR3 is made up of 15 amino acids. Looked up from germline, CDR1 is SNHLY and CDR2 is FYNNEI. For the CDR3, the DNA is TGTGCCAGCAGTGGGGCGGGGGGCTTATACAATGAGCAGTTCTTC. Its protein product is CASSGAGGLYNEQFF.

The rearrangement uses TRBV4-2 and TRBJ2-7, with D perhaps matching TRBD2 (6 bases). The germline CDR1 and CDR2 sequences are LGHNA and YNFKEQ. This CDR3 contains 16 residues. Deletions cut 0 bases from V and 4 bases from J, with 16 bases between. This CDR3 is CASSQDGGSTVYEQYF. CDR3 bases: TGTGCCAGCAGCCAAGATGGAGGGAGTACCGTATACGAGCAGTACTTC.

For this clonotype: A junction end diverges from the germline sequence, so it may reflect a read error. V is TRBV6-5 and J is TRBJ1-1, with D tentatively TRBD1 (5 bases). CDR1 MNHEY and CDR2 SVGAGI come from the germline V gene. The CDR3 sequence is 12 residues long. CDR3 sequence: CASRDWNTEAFF. In nucleotides, the CDR3 is TGTGCCAGCCGGGACTGGAACACTGAAGCCTTCTTT.

This clonotype was recorded a few times. The chain couples TRBV20-1 to TRBJ2-7, with 8 bases aligning to TRBD2. Trimming took 6 bases from V and 2 from J; bases not matched to a gene: 9. The germline CDR1 and CDR2 sequences are DFQATT and SNEGSKA (reference sequence). CDR3 length: 14 amino acids. The CDR3 spells CSAGRETGAYEQYF. The CDR3 DNA reads TGCAGTGCCGGGAGGGAGACGGGGGCCTACGAGCAGTACTTC.

A few counts support this clonotype. The rearrangement uses TRBV28 and TRBJ2-1; a possible D gene is TRBD2 (5 bases). The CDR3 sequence is 13 residues long. Germline values: CDR1 MDHEN, CDR2 SYDVKM. Trimming removed 3 bases at V and 5 bases at J, with 8 bases between. CDR3 region: CASSFAGNNEQFF. The CDR3 bases are TGTGCCAGCAGTTTTGCCGGGAACAATGAGCAGTTCTTC.